This T cell receptor beta chain appears in the sequencing data of a study of regulatory T cells in long-lasting Graves disease. Arm-PCR with iRepertoire HTBI primers amplified the CDR3 regions for these TCR beta libraries. TCRdb itself ran the multiplex PCR reads through MiXCR, one entry per CDR3 protein. The sample has a few hundred thousand distinct CDR3 sequences; approximately 21% are singletons. Noted time point: persistent/refractory GD, antithyroid drugs over 5 years with positive TRAb. Extracted RNA from PBMCs served as the source of the TCR library. The EDTA tubes were filled with around 8.1 milliliters of drawn peripheral blood. In this sample, this clonotype turned up many times. Trimming cost V 1 base and J 5 bases, with 2 bases left between them. The germline CDR1 and CDR2 sequences are KGHDR and SFDVKD. The CDR3 is made up of 11 amino acids.

This sequence joins TRBV24-1 and TRBJ2-7; D unresolved. The specimen comprised peripheral blood mononuclear cells (PBMCs), sampled when the disease was refractory, from a patient treated with antithyroid drugs. The clonotype comes from a female donor with Graves disease. CDR3 nucleotides: TGTGCCACCAGTGATTTCGACGAGCAGTACTTC. Residues: CATSDFDEQYF.